The T cell receptor (beta chain) described here comes from a study of CD8+ T cells in alopecia areata. Study-level background: Skin grafts from approximately 6-13-month-old C3H/HeJ donors with spontaneous alopecia were placed on 7-10-week-old female C3H/HeJ mice. Notes on the study in general: Whereas mice showed it more clearly, TCR sharing across patients was murkier, possibly because of HLA. Scalp sequencing captures resident alphabeta T cells of normal skin too.

Reverse transcribed after extraction, RNA yielded cDNA as the sequencing template. TCRdb's copy holds only in-frame clones and misses some; the assay was immunoSEQ multiplex PCR. This sample carries around 110,000 clones, none of them present only once. Per the germline V gene, CDR1 is SGHSA and CDR2 is FRNQAP. With V trimmed by 5 bases and J by 0 bases, 6 bases remained unmatched. The CDR3 length is 15 residues. In the case of this clone: The target antigen is unknown. The genes and germline here are from mouse. The read comes to an end 4 residues before the CDR3 does, leaving the germline J gene to fill in the end.

The material sequenced was lesional skin. J is TRBJ1-1 and V is TRBV16, with TRBD1 matching over 7 bases. The sequence was collected from a C3H/HeJ mouse with alopecia areata. The MHC haplotype of this mouse line is H2-k. The covered CDR3 bases are TGTGCAAGCAGCCCGACAGGGAGGGCAAACACA. Translating gives CASSPTGRANT. The complete CDR3 protein is CASSPTGRANTEVFF.